This T cell receptor beta chain was retrieved from a study of OX40 agonist ivuxolimab in advanced cancers. Study context: Among those enrolled, mean age was roughly 62 years (range about 23 to 85) and 75% to 85% were male. Study-level findings and limits: A proportion of nonresponders additionally exhibited low normalized T-cell clonal expansion.

Profiling relied on immunoSEQ multiplex PCR, and the TCRdb table lists in-frame clones only, not all of them. The table has roughly 64,000 clones, about four fifths seen once. This CDR3 is 14 amino acids long. Germline V gene data show CDR1 as SGHNT and CDR2 as YENEEA. With 2 bases removed from V and 2 bases from J, the gap between germline ends came to 9 bases. Note on this clone: Its target is unknown.

Sequencing used CD4+ or CD8+ T cells sorted from blood, obtained in a trial of the OX40 agonist ivuxolimab. This chain connects TRBV11-3 to TRBJ2-5; D unresolved. This TCR was sampled from an adult with an advanced solid tumor such as melanoma, head and neck, liver or kidney cancer. The CDR3 sequence is CASSLRAYQETQYF. CDR3 in DNA: TGTGCCAGCAGCTTAAGAGCGTATCAAGAGACCCAGTACTTC. Full variable domain (outside the CDR3, taken from reference TRBV11-3 and TRBJ2-5): EAGVVQSPRYKIIEKKQPVAFWCNPISGHNTLYWYLQNLGQGPELLIRYENEEAVDDSQLPKDRFSAERLKGVDSTLKIQPAELGDSAVYLCASSLRAYQETQYFGPGTRLLVL.